This TCR beta chain was captured by sequencing in a study of vaccination and CD4 T cells after COVID-19. Across the study: Control cultures used a CEFX viral epitope pool, an HIV-1 Nef peptide pool, or no peptide. Study-wide points: The median count of SARS-CoV-2-reactive clonotypes rose from about 20 to 38, not significantly.

The Oncomine TCR Beta short-read assay was applied to DNA of cultured CD4+ T cells. TCRdb passed the PCR reads through MiXCR, listing each CDR3 protein once. This repertoire shows 9,000 to 13,000 distinct CDR3 sequences, 73% found once; its top ten account for around 7.7%. Treatment of the sample: approximately 9-day PBMC culture with coronavirus spike peptide pools or control peptides (ViraFEST assay). The ViraFEST method relied on peptide pools to expand antigen-specific T cells, followed by TCR sequencing. Points on this clonotype: Antigen unknown.

This CDR3 contains 17 residues. Germline V lookup: CDR1 DFQATT, CDR2 SNEGSKA (reference sequence). The V end was cut by 1 base, the J end by 7 bases, with 20 bases between. The sequenced material came from CD4+ T cells from blood, cultured in vitro. The TCR was taken from a human donor who had recovered from COVID-19. This chain connects TRBV20-1 to TRBJ1-6; D is perhaps TRBD1 (5 bases). The CDR3 region is CSARGRGKAGTNSPLHF. CDR3 sequence (DNA): TGCAGTGCTAGAGGTCGAGGGAAGGCAGGGACGAATTCACCCCTCCACTTT.